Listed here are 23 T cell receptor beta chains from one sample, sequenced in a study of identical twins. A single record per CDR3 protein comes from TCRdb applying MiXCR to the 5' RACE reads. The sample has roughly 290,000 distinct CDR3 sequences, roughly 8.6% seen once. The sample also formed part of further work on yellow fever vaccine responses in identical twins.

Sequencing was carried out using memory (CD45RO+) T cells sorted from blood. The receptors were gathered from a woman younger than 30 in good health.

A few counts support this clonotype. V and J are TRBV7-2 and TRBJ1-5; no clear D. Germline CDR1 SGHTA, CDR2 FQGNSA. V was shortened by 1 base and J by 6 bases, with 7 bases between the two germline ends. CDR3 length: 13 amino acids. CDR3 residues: CASSLDFPQPQHF. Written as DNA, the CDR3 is TGTGCCAGCAGCTTAGACTTTCCTCAGCCCCAGCATTTT.

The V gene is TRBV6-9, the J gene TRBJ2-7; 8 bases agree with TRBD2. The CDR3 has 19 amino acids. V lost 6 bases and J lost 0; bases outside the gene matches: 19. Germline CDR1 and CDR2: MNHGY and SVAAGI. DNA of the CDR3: TGTGCCAGCAGACAGCCCCCGACCTTAGCGGGACCCTTCTCCTACGAGCAGTACTTC. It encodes CASRQPPTLAGPFSYEQYF.

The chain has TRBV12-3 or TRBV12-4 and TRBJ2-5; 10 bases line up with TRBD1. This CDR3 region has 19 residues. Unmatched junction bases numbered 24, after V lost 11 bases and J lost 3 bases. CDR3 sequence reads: CACCLVEGKTGGRKETQYF. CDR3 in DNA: TGTGCCTGCTGTTTAGTAGAGGGAAAGACAGGGGGCCGGAAAGAGACCCAGTACTTC.

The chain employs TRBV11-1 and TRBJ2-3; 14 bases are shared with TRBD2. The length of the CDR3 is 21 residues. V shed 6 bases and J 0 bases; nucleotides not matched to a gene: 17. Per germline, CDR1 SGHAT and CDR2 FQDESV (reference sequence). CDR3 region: CASRRPIPGLAGVSSTDTQYF. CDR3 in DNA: TGTGCCAGCAGACGTCCCATTCCGGGACTAGCGGGAGTCTCTAGCACAGATACGCAGTATTTT.

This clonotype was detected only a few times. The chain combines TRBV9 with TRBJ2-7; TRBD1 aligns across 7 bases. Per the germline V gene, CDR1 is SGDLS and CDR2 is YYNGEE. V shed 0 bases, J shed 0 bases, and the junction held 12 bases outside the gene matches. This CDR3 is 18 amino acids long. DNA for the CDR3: TGTGCCAGCAGCGTAGGAAGAGCAGGGGGAAGGAGCTCCTACGAGCAGTACGTC. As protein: CASSVGRAGGRSSYEQYV.

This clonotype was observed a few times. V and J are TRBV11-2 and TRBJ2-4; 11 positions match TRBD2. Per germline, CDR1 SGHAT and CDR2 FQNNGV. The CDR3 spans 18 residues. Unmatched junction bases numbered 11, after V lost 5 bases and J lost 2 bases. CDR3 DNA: TGTGCCAGCAGCCTACTCACTAGCGGGGGCCTTACCAAAAACATTCAGTACTTC. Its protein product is CASSLLTSGGLTKNIQYF.

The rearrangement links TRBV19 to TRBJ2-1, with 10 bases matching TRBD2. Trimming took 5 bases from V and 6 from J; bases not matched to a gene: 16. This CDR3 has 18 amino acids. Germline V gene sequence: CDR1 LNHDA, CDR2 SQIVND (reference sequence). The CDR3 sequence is CASSPRGSGRAYGNEQFF. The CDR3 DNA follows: TGTGCCAGTAGTCCCCGGGGGAGCGGGAGGGCCTACGGCAATGAGCAGTTCTTC.

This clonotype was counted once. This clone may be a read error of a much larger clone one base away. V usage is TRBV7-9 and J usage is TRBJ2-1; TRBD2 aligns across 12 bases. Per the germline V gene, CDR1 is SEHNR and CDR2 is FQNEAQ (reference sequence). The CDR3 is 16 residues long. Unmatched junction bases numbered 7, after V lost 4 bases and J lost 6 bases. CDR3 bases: TGTGCCAGCAGCTCAAATCCGACTAGCGGGGGCAATGAGCAGTTCTTC. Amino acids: CASSSNPTSGGNEQFF. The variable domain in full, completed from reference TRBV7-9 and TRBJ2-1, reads DTGVSQNPRHKITKRGQNVTFRCDPISEHNRLYWYRQTLGQGPEFLTYFQNEAQLEKSRLLSDRFSAERPKGSFSTLEIQRTEQGDSAMYLCASSSNPTSGGNEQFFGPGTRLTVL.

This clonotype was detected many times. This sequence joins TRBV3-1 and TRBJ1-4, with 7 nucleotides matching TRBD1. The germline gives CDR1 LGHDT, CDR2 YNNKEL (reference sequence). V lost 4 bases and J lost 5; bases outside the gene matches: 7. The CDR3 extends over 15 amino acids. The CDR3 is CASSPRQGRNEKLFF. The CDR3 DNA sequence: TGTGCCAGCAGCCCCCGACAGGGAAGGAATGAAAAACTGTTTTTT.

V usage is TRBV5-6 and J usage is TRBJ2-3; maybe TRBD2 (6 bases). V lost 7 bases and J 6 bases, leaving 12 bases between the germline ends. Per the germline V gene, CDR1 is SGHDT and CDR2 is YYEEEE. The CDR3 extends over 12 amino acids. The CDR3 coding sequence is TGTGCCAGCGGCCCGGGGGTCGATACGCAGTATTTT. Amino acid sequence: CASGPGVDTQYF. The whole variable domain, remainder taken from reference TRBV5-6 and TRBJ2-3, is DAGVTQSPTHLIKTRGQQVTLRCSPKSGHDTVSWYQQALGQGPQFIFQYYEEEERQRGNFPDRFSGHQFPNYSSELNVNALLLGDSALYLCASGPGVDTQYFGPGTRLTVL.

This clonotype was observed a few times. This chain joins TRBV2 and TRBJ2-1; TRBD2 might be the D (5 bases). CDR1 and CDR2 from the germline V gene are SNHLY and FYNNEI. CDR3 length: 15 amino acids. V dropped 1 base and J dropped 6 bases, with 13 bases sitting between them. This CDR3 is CASSEGLGAGNEQFF. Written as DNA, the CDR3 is TGTGCCAGCAGTGAAGGTCTGGGAGCAGGCAATGAGCAGTTCTTC.

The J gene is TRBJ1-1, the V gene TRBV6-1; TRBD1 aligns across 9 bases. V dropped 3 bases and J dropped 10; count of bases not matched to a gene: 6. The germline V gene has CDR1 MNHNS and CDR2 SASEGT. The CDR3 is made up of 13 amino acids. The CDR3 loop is CASSDGTGFIAFF. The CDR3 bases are TGTGCCAGCAGTGACGGGACAGGGTTTATAGCTTTCTTT.

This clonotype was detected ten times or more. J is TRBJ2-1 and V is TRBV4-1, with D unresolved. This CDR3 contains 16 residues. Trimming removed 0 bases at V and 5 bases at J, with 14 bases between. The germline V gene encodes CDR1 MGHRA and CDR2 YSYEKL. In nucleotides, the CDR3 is TGCGCCAGCAGCCAAGATAAGATGGCACGTAACAATGAGCAGTTCTTC. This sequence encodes CASSQDKMARNNEQFF.

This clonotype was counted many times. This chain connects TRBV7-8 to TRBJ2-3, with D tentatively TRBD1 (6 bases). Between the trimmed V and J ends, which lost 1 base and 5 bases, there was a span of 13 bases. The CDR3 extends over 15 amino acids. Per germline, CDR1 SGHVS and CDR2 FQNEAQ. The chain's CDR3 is CASSLGGRGIDTQYF. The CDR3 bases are TGTGCCAGCAGCTTAGGCGGCAGGGGTATAGATACGCAGTATTTT.

CDR3: CASTDGNTGELFF. CDR3 bases: TGTGCCAGCACCGATGGGAACACCGGGGAGCTGTTTTTT. V and J are TRBV7-8 and TRBJ2-2; no clear D gene. Germline V CDR1 and CDR2: SGHVS, FQNEAQ. CDR3 size: 13 residues. V dropped 7 bases and J dropped 1 base, with 7 bases sitting between them.

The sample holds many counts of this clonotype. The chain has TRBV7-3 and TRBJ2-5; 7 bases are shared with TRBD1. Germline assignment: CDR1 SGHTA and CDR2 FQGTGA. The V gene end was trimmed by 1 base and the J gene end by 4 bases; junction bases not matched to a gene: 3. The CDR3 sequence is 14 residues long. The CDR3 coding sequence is TGTGCCAGCAGCTTAAGAGGGGGCTTAGAGACCCAGTACTTC. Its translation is CASSLRGGLETQYF.

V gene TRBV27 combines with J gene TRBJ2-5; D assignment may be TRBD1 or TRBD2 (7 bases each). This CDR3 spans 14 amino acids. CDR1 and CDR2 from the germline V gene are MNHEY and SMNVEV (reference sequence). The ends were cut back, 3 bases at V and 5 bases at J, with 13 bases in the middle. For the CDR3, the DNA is TGTGCCAGCAGTTTTTCAGGGGGGGATGAGACCCAGTACTTC. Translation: CASSFSGGDETQYF.

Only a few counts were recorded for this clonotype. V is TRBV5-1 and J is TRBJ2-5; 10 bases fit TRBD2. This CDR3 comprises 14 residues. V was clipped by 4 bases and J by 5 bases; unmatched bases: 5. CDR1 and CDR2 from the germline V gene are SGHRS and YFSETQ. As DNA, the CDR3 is TGCGCCAGCAGCCAGCAAGCGGGGGGGGAGACCCAGTACTTC. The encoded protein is CASSQQAGGETQYF.

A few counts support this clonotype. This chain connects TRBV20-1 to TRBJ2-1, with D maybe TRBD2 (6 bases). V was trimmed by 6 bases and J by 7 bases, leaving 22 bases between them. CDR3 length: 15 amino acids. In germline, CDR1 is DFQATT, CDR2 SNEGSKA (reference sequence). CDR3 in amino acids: CSATVGPSAGNEQFF. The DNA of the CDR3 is TGCAGTGCCACCGTGGGACCGTCGGCGGGGAATGAGCAGTTCTTC.

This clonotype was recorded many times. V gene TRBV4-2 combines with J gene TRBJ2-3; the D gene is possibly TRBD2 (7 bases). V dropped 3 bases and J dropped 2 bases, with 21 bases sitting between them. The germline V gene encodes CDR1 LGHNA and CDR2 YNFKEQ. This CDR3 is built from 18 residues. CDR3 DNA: TGTGCCAGCAGCCAGGAGCTGGGGGGCGGGAGATACACAGATACGCAGTATTTT. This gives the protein CASSQELGGGRYTDTQYF.

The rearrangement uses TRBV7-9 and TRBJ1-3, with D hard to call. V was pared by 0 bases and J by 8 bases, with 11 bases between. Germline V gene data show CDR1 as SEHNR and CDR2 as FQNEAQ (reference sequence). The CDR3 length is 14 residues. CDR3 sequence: CASSLAWVTDTIYF. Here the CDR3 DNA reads TGTGCCAGCAGCTTAGCGTGGGTTACGGACACCATATATTTT. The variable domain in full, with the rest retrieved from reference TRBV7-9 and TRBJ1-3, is DTGVSQNPRHKITKRGQNVTFRCDPISEHNRLYWYRQTLGQGPEFLTYFQNEAQLEKSRLLSDRFSAERPKGSFSTLEIQRTEQGDSAMYLCASSLAWVTDTIYFGEGSWLTVV.

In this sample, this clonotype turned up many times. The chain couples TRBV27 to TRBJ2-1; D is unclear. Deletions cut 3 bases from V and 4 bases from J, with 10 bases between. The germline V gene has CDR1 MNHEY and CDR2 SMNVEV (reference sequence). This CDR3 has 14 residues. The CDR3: CASSLWRNYNEQFF. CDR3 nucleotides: TGTGCCAGCAGTTTGTGGCGGAATTACAATGAGCAGTTCTTC.

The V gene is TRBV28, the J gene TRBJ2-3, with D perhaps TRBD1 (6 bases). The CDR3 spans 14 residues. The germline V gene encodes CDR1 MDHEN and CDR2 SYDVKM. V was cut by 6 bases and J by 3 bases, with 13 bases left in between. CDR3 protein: CASSRGERTDTQYF. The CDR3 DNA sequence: TGTGCCAGCAGCAGGGGAGAAAGAACAGATACGCAGTATTTT.